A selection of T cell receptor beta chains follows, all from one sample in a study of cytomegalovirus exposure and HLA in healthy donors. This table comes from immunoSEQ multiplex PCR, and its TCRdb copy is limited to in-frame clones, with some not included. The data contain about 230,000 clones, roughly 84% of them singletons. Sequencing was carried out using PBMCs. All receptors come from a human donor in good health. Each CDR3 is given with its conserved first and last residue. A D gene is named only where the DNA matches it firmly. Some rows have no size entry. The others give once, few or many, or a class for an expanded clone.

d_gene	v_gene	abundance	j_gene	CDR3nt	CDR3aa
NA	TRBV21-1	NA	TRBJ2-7	TGTGCCAGCAGCCCAGGGGACGAGCAGTACTTC	CASSPGDEQYF
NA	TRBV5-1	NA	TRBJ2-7	TGCGCCAGCAGCTTGGGCGGGATTAGCTACGAGCAGTACTTC	CASSLGGISYEQYF
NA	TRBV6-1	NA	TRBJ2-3	TGTGCCAGCAGTGAAACCCTGAGCGCTATTTACACGCAGTATTTT	CASSETLSAIYTQYF
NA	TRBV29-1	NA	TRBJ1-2	TGCAGCGTTGAAGCAGGGGTCGGCTATGGCTACACCTTC	CSVEAGVGYGYTF
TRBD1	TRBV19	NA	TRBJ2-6	TGTGCCAGTAGTATAGATGGGGACAGGGACGTCTCTGGGGCCAACGTCCTGACTTTC	CASSIDGDRDVSGANVLTF
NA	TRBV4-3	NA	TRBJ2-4	TGCGCCAGCAGCCAAGATGCTAGGCATGGAAACATTCAGTACTTC	CASSQDARHGNIQYF
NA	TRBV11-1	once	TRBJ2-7	TGTGCCAGCAGCTTAGCGGGAGGACAAGAGCAGTACTTC	CASSLAGGQEQYF
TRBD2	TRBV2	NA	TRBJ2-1	TGTGCCAGCGGCGGGAGGCCCGCCTCCTACAATGAGCAGTTCTTC	CASGGRPASYNEQFF
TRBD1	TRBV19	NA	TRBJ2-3	TGTGCCAGTAGTACTCCCGCTCTGACAGGGCGGACAGATACGCAGTATTTT	CASSTPALTGRTDTQYF
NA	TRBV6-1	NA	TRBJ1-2	TGTGCCAGCAAACCGACGACGGACAGAAACTATGGCTACACCTTC	CASKPTTDRNYGYTF
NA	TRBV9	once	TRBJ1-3	TGTGCCAGCAGCCGGACCTCGGGGTCTTCGGGAAATACCATATATTTT	CASSRTSGSSGNTIYF
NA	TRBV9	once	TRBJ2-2	TGTGCCAGCAGCTCGTATCCCCTCAACTCCGGGGAGCTGTTTTTT	CASSSYPLNSGELFF
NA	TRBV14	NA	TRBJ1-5	TGTGCCAGCGGCCCTCCGGGGTTTAGGGCCCAGCATTTT	CASGPPGFRAQHF
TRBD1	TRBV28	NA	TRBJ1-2	TGTGCCAGCAGTTTATGGTACCGGGACAGGGATGGCTACACCTTC	CASSLWYRDRDGYTF
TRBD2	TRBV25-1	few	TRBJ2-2	TGTGCCAGCAGTGGCTTAGCGGGAGGGAACACCGGGGAGCTGTTTTTT	CASSGLAGGNTGELFF
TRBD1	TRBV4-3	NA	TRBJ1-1	TGCGCCAGCAGCCAAGGGACAGGGGTGTGGACTGAAGCTTTCTTT	CASSQGTGVWTEAFF
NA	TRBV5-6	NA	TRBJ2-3	TGTGCCAGCAGCTTGGTAGGTAGCGGCAGCACAGATACGCAGTATTTT	CASSLVGSGSTDTQYF
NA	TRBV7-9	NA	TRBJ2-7	TGTTCCAGCAGCTTAGAATTGCTAGAGGGAGAGCAGTACTTC	CSSSLELLEGEQYF
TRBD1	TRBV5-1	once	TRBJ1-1	TGCGCCAGCAGCTTGGGGGGGCCCCCCAGGGGGCTCTACACTGAAGCTTTCTTT	CASSLGGPPRGLYTEAFF
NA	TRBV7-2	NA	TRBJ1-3	TGTGCCAGCCAAATTCGCCAGGGTACTGGAAACACCATATATTTT	CASQIRQGTGNTIYF
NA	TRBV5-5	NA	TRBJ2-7	TGTGCCAGCAGCCTAGGGGGTTCGGACGAGCAGTACTTC	CASSLGGSDEQYF
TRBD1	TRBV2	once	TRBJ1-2	TGTGCCAGCAGGGCACAGGGGGGTGGGTATGGCTACACCTTC	CASRAQGGGYGYTF